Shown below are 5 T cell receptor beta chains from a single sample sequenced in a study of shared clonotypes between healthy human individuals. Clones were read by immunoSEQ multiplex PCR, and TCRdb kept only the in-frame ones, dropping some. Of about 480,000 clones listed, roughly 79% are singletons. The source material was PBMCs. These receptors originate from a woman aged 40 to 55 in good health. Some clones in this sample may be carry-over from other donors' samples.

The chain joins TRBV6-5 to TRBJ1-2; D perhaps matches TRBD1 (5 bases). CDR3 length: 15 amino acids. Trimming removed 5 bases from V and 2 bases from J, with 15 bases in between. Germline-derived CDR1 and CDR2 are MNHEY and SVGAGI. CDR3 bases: TGTGCCAGCAGTCCCGGGACCACATCGAACTATGGCTACACCTTC. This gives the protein CASSPGTTSNYGYTF.

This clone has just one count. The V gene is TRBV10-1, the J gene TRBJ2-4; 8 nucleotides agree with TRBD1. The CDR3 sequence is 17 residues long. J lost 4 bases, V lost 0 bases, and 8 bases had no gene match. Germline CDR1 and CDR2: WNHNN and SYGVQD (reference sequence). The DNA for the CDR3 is TGCGCCAGCAGTGAGTCGGGTTCCCGGACAGGGAAAAACATTCAGTACTTC. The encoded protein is CASSESGSRTGKNIQYF.

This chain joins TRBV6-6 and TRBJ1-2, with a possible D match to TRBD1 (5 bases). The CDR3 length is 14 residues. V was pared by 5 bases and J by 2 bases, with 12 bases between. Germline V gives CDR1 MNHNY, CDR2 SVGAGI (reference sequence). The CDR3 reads CASSPNRGNYGYTF. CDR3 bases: TGTGCCAGCAGTCCCAACCGGGGGAACTATGGCTACACCTTC.

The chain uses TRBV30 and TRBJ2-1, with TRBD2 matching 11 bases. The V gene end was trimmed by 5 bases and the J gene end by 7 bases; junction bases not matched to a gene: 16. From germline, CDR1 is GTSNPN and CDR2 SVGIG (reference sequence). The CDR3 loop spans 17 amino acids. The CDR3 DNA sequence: TGTGCCTGGGGTAATATTGTAGCGGGAGGGCTTCGGAATGAGCAGTTCTTC. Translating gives CAWGNIVAGGLRNEQFF.

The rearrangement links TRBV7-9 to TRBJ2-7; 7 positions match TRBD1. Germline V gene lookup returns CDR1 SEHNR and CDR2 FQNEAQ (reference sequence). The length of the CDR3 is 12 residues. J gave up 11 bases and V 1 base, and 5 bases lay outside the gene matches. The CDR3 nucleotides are TGTGCCAGCAGCTTAGTTGGGGACAGAAAGTACTTC. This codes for CASSLVGDRKYF.